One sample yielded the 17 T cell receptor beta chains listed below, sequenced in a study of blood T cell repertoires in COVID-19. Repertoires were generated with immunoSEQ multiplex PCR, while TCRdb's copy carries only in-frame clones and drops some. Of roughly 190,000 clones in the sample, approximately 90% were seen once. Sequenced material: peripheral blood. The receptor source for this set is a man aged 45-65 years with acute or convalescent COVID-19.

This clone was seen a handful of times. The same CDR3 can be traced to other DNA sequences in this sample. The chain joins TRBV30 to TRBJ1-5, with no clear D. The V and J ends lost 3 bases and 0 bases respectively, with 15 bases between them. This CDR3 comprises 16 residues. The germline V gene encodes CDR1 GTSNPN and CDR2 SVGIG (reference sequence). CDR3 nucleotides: TGTGCCTGGAGCGGTGGGCAGGTTTATAGCAATCAGCCCCAGCATTTT. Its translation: CAWSGGQVYSNQPQHF.

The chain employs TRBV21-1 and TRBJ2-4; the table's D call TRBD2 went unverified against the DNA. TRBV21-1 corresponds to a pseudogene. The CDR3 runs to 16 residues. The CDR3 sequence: CASSKPIAGGRDIQYF. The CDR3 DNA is TGTGCCAGCAGCAAGCCAATAGCGGGAGGTAGGGACATTCAGTACTTC.

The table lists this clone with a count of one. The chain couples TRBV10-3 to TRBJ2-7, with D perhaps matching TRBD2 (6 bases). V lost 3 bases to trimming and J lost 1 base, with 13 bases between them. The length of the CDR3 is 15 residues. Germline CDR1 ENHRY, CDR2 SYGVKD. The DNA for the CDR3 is TGTGCCATCAGTGATTCGGGACTTGATTCCTACGAGCAGTACTTC. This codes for CAISDSGLDSYEQYF.

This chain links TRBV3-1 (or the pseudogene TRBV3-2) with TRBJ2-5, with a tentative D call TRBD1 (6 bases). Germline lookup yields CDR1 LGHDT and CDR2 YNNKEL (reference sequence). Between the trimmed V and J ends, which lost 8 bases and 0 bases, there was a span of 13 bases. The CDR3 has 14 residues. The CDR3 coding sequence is TGTGCCAGCTCCCTCGACAGGAACCAAGAGACCCAGTACTTC. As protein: CASSLDRNQETQYF.

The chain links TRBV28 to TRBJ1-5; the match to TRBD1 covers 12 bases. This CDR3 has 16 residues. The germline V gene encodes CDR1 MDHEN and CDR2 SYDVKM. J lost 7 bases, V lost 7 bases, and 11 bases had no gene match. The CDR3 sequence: CASISPGTGGSQPQHF. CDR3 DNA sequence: TGTGCCAGCATCTCTCCCGGGACAGGGGGCAGCCAGCCCCAGCATTTT.

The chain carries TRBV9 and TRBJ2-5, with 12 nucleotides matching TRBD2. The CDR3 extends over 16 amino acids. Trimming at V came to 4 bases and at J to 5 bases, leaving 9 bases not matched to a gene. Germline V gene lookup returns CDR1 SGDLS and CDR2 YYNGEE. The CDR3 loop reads CASSLSSGGAIETQYF. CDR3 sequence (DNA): TGTGCCAGCAGCCTATCTAGCGGGGGGGCTATTGAGACCCAGTACTTC.

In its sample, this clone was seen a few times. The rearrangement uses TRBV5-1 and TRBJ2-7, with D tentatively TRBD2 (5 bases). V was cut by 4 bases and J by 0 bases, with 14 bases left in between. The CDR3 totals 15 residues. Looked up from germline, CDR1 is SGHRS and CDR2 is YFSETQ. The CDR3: CASSPEIGNSYEQYF. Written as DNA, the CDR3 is TGCGCCAGCAGCCCGGAGATCGGGAACTCCTACGAGCAGTACTTC. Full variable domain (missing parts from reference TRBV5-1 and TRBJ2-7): KAGVTQTPRYLIKTRGQQVTLSCSPISGHRSVSWYQQTPGQGLQFLFEYFSETQRNKGNFPGRFSGRQFSNSRSEMNVSTLELGDSALYLCASSPEIGNSYEQYFGPGTRLTVT.

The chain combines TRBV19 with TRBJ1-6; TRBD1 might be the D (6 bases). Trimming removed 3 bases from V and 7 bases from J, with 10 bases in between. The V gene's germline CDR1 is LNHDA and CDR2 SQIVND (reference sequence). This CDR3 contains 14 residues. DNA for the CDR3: TGTGCCAGTAGTATTGGGGGGGCAAATTCACCCCTCCACTTT. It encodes CASSIGGANSPLHF.

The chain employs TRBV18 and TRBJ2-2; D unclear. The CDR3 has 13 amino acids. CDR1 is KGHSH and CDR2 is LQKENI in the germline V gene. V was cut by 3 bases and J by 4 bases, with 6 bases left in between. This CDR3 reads CASSPQATGELFF. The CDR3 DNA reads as TGTGCCAGCTCACCCCAGGCCACCGGGGAGCTGTTTTTT.

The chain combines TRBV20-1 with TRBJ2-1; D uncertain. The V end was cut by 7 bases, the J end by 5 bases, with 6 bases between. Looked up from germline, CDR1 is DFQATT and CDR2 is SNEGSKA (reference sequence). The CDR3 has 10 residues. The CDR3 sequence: CSGRDNEQFF. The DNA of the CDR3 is TGCAGTGGTCGGGACAATGAGCAGTTCTTC.

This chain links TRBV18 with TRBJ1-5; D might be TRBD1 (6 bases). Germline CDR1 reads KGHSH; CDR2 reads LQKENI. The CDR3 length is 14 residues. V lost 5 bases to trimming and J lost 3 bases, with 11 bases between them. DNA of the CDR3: TGTGCCAGCTCAGACGGGGGGGCCAATCAGCCCCAGCATTTT. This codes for CASSDGGANQPQHF. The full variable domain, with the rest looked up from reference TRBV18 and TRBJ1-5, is NAGVMQNPRHLVRRRGQEARLRCSPMKGHSHVYWYRQLPEEGLKFMVYLQKENIIDESGMPKERFSAEFPKEGPSILRIQQVVRGDSAAYFCASSDGGANQPQHFGDGTRLSIL.

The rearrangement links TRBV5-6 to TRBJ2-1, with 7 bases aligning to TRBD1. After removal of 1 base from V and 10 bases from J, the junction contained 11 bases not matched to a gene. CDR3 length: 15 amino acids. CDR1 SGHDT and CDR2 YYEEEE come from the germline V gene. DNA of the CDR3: TGTGCCAGCAGCTTGACAGGGGACCTGGGTTTGGAGCAGTTCTTC. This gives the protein CASSLTGDLGLEQFF.

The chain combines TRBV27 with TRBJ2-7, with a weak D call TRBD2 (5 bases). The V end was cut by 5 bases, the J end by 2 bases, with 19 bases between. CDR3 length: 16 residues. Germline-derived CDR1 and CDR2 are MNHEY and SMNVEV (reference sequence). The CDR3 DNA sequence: TGTGCCAGCAGTCTCCGGACTTCCGGCAAAACCTACGAGCAGTACTTC. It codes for CASSLRTSGKTYEQYF.

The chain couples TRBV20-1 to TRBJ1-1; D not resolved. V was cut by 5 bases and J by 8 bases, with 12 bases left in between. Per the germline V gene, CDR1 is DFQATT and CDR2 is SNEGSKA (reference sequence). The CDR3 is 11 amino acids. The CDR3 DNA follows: TGCAGTGCTTCCCTCGGGAGAGAAGCTTTCTTT. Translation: CSASLGREAFF.

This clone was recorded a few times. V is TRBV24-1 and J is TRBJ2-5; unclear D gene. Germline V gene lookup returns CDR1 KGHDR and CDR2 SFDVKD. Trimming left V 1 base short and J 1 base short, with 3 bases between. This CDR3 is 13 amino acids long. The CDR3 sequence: CATSDFVQETQYF. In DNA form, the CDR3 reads TGTGCCACCAGTGATTTCGTCCAAGAGACCCAGTACTTC.

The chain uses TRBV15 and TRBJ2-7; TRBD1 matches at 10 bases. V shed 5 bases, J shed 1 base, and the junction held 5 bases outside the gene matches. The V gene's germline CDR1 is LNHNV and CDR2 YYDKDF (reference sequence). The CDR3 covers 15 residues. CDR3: CATSEDRGPSYEQYV. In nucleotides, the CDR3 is TGTGCCACCAGCGAAGACAGGGGGCCTTCCTACGAGCAGTACGTC.

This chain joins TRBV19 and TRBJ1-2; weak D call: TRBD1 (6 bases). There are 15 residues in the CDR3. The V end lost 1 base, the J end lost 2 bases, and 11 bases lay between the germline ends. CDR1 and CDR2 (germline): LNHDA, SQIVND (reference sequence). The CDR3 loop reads CASSIALDRNYGYTF. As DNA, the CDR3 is TGTGCCAGTAGTATAGCCCTGGACAGAAACTATGGCTACACCTTC.